This TCR beta chain comes out of a study of shared clonotypes between healthy human individuals. TCRdb's table, derived via immunoSEQ multiplex PCR, lists solely in-frame clones and lacks some. The sample comprises about 2,200,000 clones, about 93% of which are singletons, and 1.7% rests with the top ten. The CDR3 runs to 17 residues. Naive CD8 cells lacked CD45RO and underwent positive selection for CCR7, leaving out terminally differentiated effector memory CD45RA+ cells. Every one of the donors was a Caucasian adult that lived in Nashville, Tennessee. As for this clone: The target antigen is unknown.

Points from the study as a whole: Deeper or shallower sequencing was expected to change how clonotypes are shared among donors.

This rearrangement joins TRBV21-1 to TRBJ2-3; the table's D call TRBD2 went unverified against the DNA. TRBV21-1 is flagged as a pseudogene. Sequencing input: naive CD8+ T cells from PBMCs. This receptor was identified in a man in his late teens or twenties in good health. Some clones in this sample may be carry-over from other donors' samples. The CDR3: CASSAAFPPSSTDTQYF. CDR3 nucleotides: TGTGCCAGCAGCGCCGCGTTTCCGCCGTCTAGCACAGATACGCAGTATTTT.